One sample yielded the 5 T cell receptor beta chains listed below, sequenced in a study of spatial heterogeneity in lung cancer. Antigen specificity for these receptors is unknown. TCRdb recomputed calls from the 5' RACE reads with MiXCR, one row per CDR3 protein. The sample includes approximately 9,700 distinct CDR3 sequences, 9.5% to 15% of them seen just once. Study-wide results and caveats: In tumors, expanded intratumoral alpha and beta TCR counts tracked mutation counts.

The sample's time point: sample taken at primary tumor resection. Sequencing used lung tumor tissue, obtained at surgery. The receptor source for this set is a male donor with early-stage non-small cell lung cancer.

Within the sample, this clonotype is medium-sized. This beta chain turned up in a library designed for alpha chains; as an off-target read, its abundance says little. The rearrangement uses TRBV12-3 or TRBV12-4 and TRBJ2-1; 8 positions match TRBD2. This CDR3 has 14 residues. J gave up 6 bases and V 3 bases, and 4 bases lay outside the gene matches. CDR3 sequence: CASSLGTRANEQFF. CDR3 coding DNA: TGTGCCAGCAGTTTGGGGACTAGGGCCAATGAGCAGTTCTTC.

This clonotype is labeled medium-sized. A junction end diverges from the germline sequence, so it may reflect a read error. Because the library targeted alpha chains, this beta chain is an off-target read whose size means little. This sequence joins TRBV7-6 and TRBJ2-1, with TRBD1 identical over 9 bases. The CDR3 covers 15 residues. Germline lookup yields CDR1 SGHVS and CDR2 FNYEAQ. The CDR3 loop reads CASSLAGTGNNEQFF. The CDR3 DNA is TGCGCCAGCAGCTTAGCCGGGACAGGGAACAATGAGCAGTTCTTC.

This clonotype is large. Found in a library prepared for alpha chains, this beta chain is an off-target read, and its abundance has little meaning. DNA for the CDR3: TGTGCCAGCAGTGTTAGGACTAGCGGAGAGACCCAGTACTTC. Amino acids: CASSVRTSGETQYF. This rearrangement joins TRBV2 to TRBJ2-5, with 10 bases lining up with TRBD2. Germline V gives CDR1 SNHLY, CDR2 FYNNEI. Trimming took 4 bases from V and 4 from J; bases not matched to a gene: 3. The CDR3 runs 14 residues.

A note on this clonotype: This beta chain is an off-target read within a library intended for alpha chains, so its frequency means little. The V call is TRBV20-1, the J call TRBJ2-7; no clear D gene. There are 13 residues in the CDR3. The V end was cut by 3 bases, the J end by 3 bases, with 12 bases between. Germline CDR1 is DFQATT and CDR2 is SNEGSKA (reference sequence). CDR3 coding DNA: TGCAGTGCTAGCGAGGCTATCGGCTACGAGCAGTACTTC. Protein sequence: CSASEAIGYEQYF.

There are many counts of this clonotype. This beta chain represents an off-target read in a library built for alpha chains; its size is of limited meaning. The chain combines TRBV4-3 with TRBJ1-5, with no clear D. The CDR3 has 15 residues. Trimming took 0 bases from V and 6 from J, leaving 12 bases between them. The germline V gene has CDR1 LGHNA and CDR2 YSLEER. CDR3 region: CASSQDRVSSQPQHF. CDR3 bases: TGCGCCAGCAGCCAAGATAGGGTTTCCAGTCAGCCCCAGCATTTT.